Below are 20 T cell receptor beta chains sequenced from a single sample in a study of blood T cells in healthy people across ages. For the second PCR, which ran for about 7 to 12 cycles, a sample-barcoded 5' primer and a J-beta primer mix were used. MiXCR, applied by TCRdb to the 5' RACE reads, yields one record per CDR3 protein. The sample carries 600,000 or so distinct CDR3 sequences, over 20% recorded once. Sequencing was performed on blood. Receptors originate from a man between 65 and 80 years old in good health.

This clonotype was counted only a few times. This chain uses TRBV29-1 with TRBJ2-7; tentative D call: TRBD2 (7 bases). Germline loops: CDR1 SQVTM, CDR2 ANQGSEA. The CDR3 contains 14 residues. V was clipped by 7 bases and J by 4 bases, with 20 bases between them. CDR3 DNA sequence: TGCAGCGCCACCGAGGCGGGGGCCTCATACGAGCAGTACTTC. Protein sequence: CSATEAGASYEQYF.

This clonotype turned up a few times. This chain connects TRBV5-1 to TRBJ2-1; D not certain. This CDR3 region has 15 residues. V was trimmed by 1 base and J by 3 bases, leaving 11 bases between them. Germline CDR1 and CDR2: SGHRS and YFSETQ. The CDR3 here is CASSLIWRDYNEQFF. CDR3 nucleotide sequence: TGCGCCAGCAGCTTGATTTGGCGAGACTACAATGAGCAGTTCTTC.

The chain carries TRBV4-3 and TRBJ2-5; 7 positions match TRBD2. TRBJ2-7 matches the DNA end more closely, so the J call is doubtful. Germline V lookup: CDR1 LGHNA, CDR2 YSLEER. The CDR3 totals 15 residues. This chain's CDR3 is CASSQEKLAGVEQYF. CDR3 sequence (DNA): TGCGCCAGCAGCCAAGAGAAGCTGGCGGGAGTCGAGCAGTACTTC.

This clonotype appeared a few times. V usage is TRBV5-1 and J usage is TRBJ2-7; the D gene could be TRBD1 or TRBD2 (5 bases each). The germline V gene encodes CDR1 SGHRS and CDR2 YFSETQ. V was trimmed by 4 bases and J by 8 bases, leaving 22 bases between them. The CDR3 loop spans 15 amino acids. CDR3 amino acids: CASSPGDDQLVKQYF. The CDR3, as DNA: TGCGCCAGCAGCCCCGGGGACGACCAATTAGTCAAGCAGTACTTC.

This clonotype has more than one count but fewer than ten. This rearrangement joins TRBV10-3 to TRBJ2-5; weak D call: TRBD1 (6 bases). The DNA matches TRBJ2-1 better at its end, which makes the J call doubtful. This CDR3 is 15 amino acids long. Germline CDR1 and CDR2: ENHRY and SYGVKD. The CDR3 nucleotides are TGTGCCACCGTGACAACCCTAGCAGGGGCAGGTGAGCAGTTCTTC. Its protein is CATVTTLAGAGEQFF.

The rearrangement uses TRBV24-1 and TRBJ2-3; no reliable D call. Germline values: CDR1 KGHDR, CDR2 SFDVKD. V was clipped by 4 bases and J by 1 base, with 5 bases between them. This CDR3 region has 13 residues. This CDR3 reads CATSDQGTDTQYF. In DNA, the CDR3 is TGTGCCACCAGTGACCAGGGCACAGATACGCAGTATTTT.

This clonotype has ten or more counts. This chain connects TRBV12-3 or TRBV12-4 to TRBJ2-7; a possible D gene is TRBD2 (6 bases). This CDR3 is built from 15 residues. Trimming stripped 3 bases from V and 2 bases from J, with 14 bases between. CDR3 nucleotide sequence: TGTGCCAGCAGTTTCGAAGCGGGCAATACCTACGAGCAGTACTTC. Residues: CASSFEAGNTYEQYF.

V gene TRBV20-1 combines with J gene TRBJ2-3; tentative D call: TRBD2 (5 bases). Germline V gene sequence: CDR1 DFQATT, CDR2 SNEGSKA (reference sequence). Trimming pared 2 bases from V and 5 bases from J, leaving 14 bases between. The CDR3 spans 14 residues. DNA of the CDR3: TGCAGTGCTAGACCCCGCACTAGGTTAGATACGCAGTATTTT. It codes for CSARPRTRLDTQYF.

This clonotype has more than one count but fewer than ten. The chain couples TRBV25-1 to TRBJ2-3, with D uncertain. There are 15 residues in the CDR3. V gave up 3 bases and J gave up 0 bases, with 10 bases separating them. Germline V CDR1 and CDR2: MGHDK, SYGVNS. CDR3 sequence reads: CASSDTTGSTDTQYF. The CDR3 DNA reads as TGTGCCAGCAGTGATACTACGGGTAGCACAGATACGCAGTATTTT.

The V and J genes are TRBV18 and TRBJ1-6; weak D call: TRBD1 (6 bases). The CDR3 spans 15 residues. CDR1 is KGHSH, CDR2 LQKENI, per germline. V was pared by 3 bases and J by 9 bases, with 15 bases between. CDR3 nucleotides: TGTGCCAGCTCACCCCTACAGGGATCTTCTTCACCCCTCCACTTT. It is translated as CASSPLQGSSSPLHF.

This clonotype was observed a handful of times. The chain joins TRBV5-5 to TRBJ1-6, with D possibly being TRBD1 (5 bases). The CDR3 sequence is 15 residues long. The V and J ends lost 9 bases and 7 bases respectively, with 20 bases between them. CDR1 is SGHKS, CDR2 YYEKEE, per germline (reference sequence). The chain's CDR3 is CANGQTGTLNSPLHF. As DNA, the CDR3 is TGTGCCAACGGACAAACGGGAACTCTAAATTCACCCCTCCACTTT.

This clonotype was counted many times. The genes are TRBV20-1 and TRBJ2-4, with D perhaps TRBD1 or TRBD2 (6 bases each). Trimming pared 3 bases from V and 9 bases from J, leaving 12 bases between. From germline, CDR1 is DFQATT and CDR2 SNEGSKA (reference sequence). The CDR3 consists of 12 residues. CDR3 coding DNA: TGCAGTGCTAGGCCTGGAGGGGGCATTCAGTACTTC. Translation: CSARPGGGIQYF.

The chain is built from TRBV3-1 and TRBJ2-5, with 7 bases identical to TRBD2. The ends lost 1 base at V and 7 bases at J; junction bases unmatched: 0. This CDR3 is 12 amino acids long. Germline assignment: CDR1 LGHDT and CDR2 YNNKEL (reference sequence). CDR3 in amino acids: CASSQGGGTQYF. CDR3 coding DNA: TGTGCCAGCAGCCAAGGGGGGGGGACCCAGTACTTC.

Only a few counts were recorded for this clonotype. V usage is TRBV28 and J usage is TRBJ2-7; 7 positions agree with TRBD2. The CDR3 spans 15 residues. Germline CDR1 MDHEN, CDR2 SYDVKM. V was pared by 11 bases and J by 0 bases, with 13 bases of the junction left unmatched. The CDR3 region has the DNA TGTGCCTGCGGGCTTTTTAGCGGGTTCTCCTACGAGCAGTACTTC. Translation gives CACGLFSGFSYEQYF. Supplemented by reference TRBV28 and TRBJ2-7, the full variable domain reads DVKVTQSSRYLVKRTGEKVFLECVQDMDHENMFWYRQDPGLGLRLIYFSYDVKMKEKGDIPEGYSVSREKKERFSLILESASTNQTSMYLCACGLFSGFSYEQYFGPGTRLTVT.

This clonotype was detected ten times or more. The rearrangement uses TRBV5-1 and TRBJ2-3; 9 bases agree with TRBD1. The germline V gene encodes CDR1 SGHRS and CDR2 YFSETQ. The CDR3 is 15 residues long. V was clipped by 5 bases and J by 0 bases; unmatched bases: 4. The CDR3, as DNA: TGCGCCAGCAGTTCAGGACAGGGGAGCACAGATACGCAGTATTTT. Its protein product is CASSSGQGSTDTQYF.

The rearrangement uses TRBV24-1 and TRBJ2-5; TRBD1 matches at 10 bases. The CDR3 runs to 19 residues. Germline V gives CDR1 KGHDR, CDR2 SFDVKD. V shed 2 bases, J shed 5 bases, and the junction held 16 bases outside the gene matches. The CDR3 nucleotides are TGTGCCACCAGTGATTCCCGGGACAGGGGCCGGTACGGGTCGGAGACCCAGTACTTC. Residues: CATSDSRDRGRYGSETQYF.

This chain's CDR3 is CASSQNFYGYTF. The DNA of the CDR3 is TGTGCCAGCAGTCAGAACTTCTATGGCTACACCTTC. This sequence joins TRBV6-2 or TRBV6-3 and TRBJ1-2, with D unresolved. Germline CDR1 is MNHEY and CDR2 is SVGEGT. The CDR3 is 12 amino acids. V dropped 5 bases and J dropped 4 bases, with 8 bases sitting between them.

In this sample, this clonotype turned up a few times. The chain is built from TRBV9 and TRBJ2-5; 14 bases map to TRBD2. CDR3 size: 16 residues. V was clipped by 3 bases and J by 4 bases; unmatched bases: 5. Germline V gene sequence: CDR1 SGDLS, CDR2 YYNGEE. CDR3 sequence reads: CASSASGLAGAETQYF. The CDR3, as DNA: TGTGCCAGCAGCGCCTCGGGACTAGCGGGAGCAGAGACCCAGTACTTC.

The rearrangement uses TRBV25-1 and TRBJ2-3, with D perhaps TRBD2 (5 bases). Germline loops: CDR1 MGHDK, CDR2 SYGVNS. The CDR3 covers 12 residues. V was clipped by 6 bases and J by 2 bases, with 6 bases between them. This chain's CDR3 is CASRDFTDTQYF. CDR3 nucleotide sequence: TGTGCCAGCAGGGACTTCACAGATACGCAGTATTTT.

This clonotype occurred a few times. The chain joins TRBV5-1 to TRBJ2-7; 13 nucleotides agree with TRBD2. Germline assignment: CDR1 SGHRS and CDR2 YFSETQ. The CDR3 is 16 residues long. Unmatched junction bases numbered 5, after V lost 2 bases and J lost 3 bases. Here the CDR3 DNA reads TGCGCCAGCAGCTTCACTAGCGGGAGGGGTGACTACGAGCAGTACTTC. Amino acid sequence: CASSFTSGRGDYEQYF.